This T cell receptor (beta chain) was retrieved from a study of blood T cell repertoires in COVID-19. The wider study: Nucleic acid was either cDNA or gDNA, and it came from T cells, B-cell-depleted T cells, or PBMCs.

V was pared by 4 bases and J by 4 bases, with 2 bases of the junction left unmatched. Germline-derived CDR1 and CDR2 are SGHRS and YFSETQ. The CDR3 is 14 amino acids. TCRdb's table, derived via immunoSEQ multiplex PCR, lists solely in-frame clones and lacks some. Of 75,000 to 90,000 clones detected, 86% appear once; the ten largest clones hold 4.9%. The sequenced sample was peripheral blood. The chain is built from TRBV5-1 and TRBJ2-2; 9 bases match TRBD2. The clonotype originates from a man aged 45-65 years with active or convalescent COVID-19. CDR3 sequence: CASSRGGATGELFF. The CDR3 coding sequence is TGCGCCAGCAGCCGCGGGGGGGCCACCGGGGAGCTGTTTTTT. Using reference TRBV5-1 and TRBJ2-2 for the parts outside the CDR3, the full variable domain is KAGVTQTPRYLIKTRGQQVTLSCSPISGHRSVSWYQQTPGQGLQFLFEYFSETQRNKGNFPGRFSGRQFSNSRSEMNVSTLELGDSALYLCASSRGGATGELFFGEGSRLTVL.